A single sample gave rise to the 20 T cell receptor beta chains below, sequenced in a study of blood T cell repertoires in COVID-19. The table came from immunoSEQ multiplex PCR; TCRdb's copy has only in-frame clones and leaves some out. The sample consists of around 72,000 clones, around 88% of them appearing once. The specimen was peripheral blood. Source of these receptors: a woman in her seventies with acute or convalescent COVID-19.

V usage is TRBV9 and J usage is TRBJ1-6, with D maybe TRBD1 (6 bases). The V end was cut by 0 bases, the J end by 13 bases, with 14 bases between. CDR1 SGDLS and CDR2 YYNGEE come from the germline V gene. CDR3 length: 14 amino acids. As DNA, the CDR3 is TGTGCCAGCAGCGTAGGGTCAGGGGATAACCCCCTCCACTTT. As protein: CASSVGSGDNPLHF.

The rearrangement links TRBV24-1 to TRBJ2-2; 7 bases align to TRBD1. Germline values: CDR1 KGHDR, CDR2 SFDVKD. This CDR3 has 16 residues. V shed 3 bases and J 1 base; nucleotides not matched to a gene: 4. The CDR3 spells CATSDRRQGNTGELFF. CDR3 sequence (DNA): TGTGCCACCAGTGATAGGAGACAGGGGAACACCGGGGAGCTGTTTTTT.

The chain couples TRBV2 to TRBJ1-1; 8 positions agree with TRBD1. Germline-derived CDR1 and CDR2 are SNHLY and FYNNEI. The CDR3 sequence is 12 residues long. Unmatched junction bases numbered 3, after V lost 4 bases and J lost 8 bases. The CDR3 region has the DNA TGTGCCAGCAGTGGCAGGGGGCAGGAAGCTTTCTTT. Encoded protein: CASSGRGQEAFF.

DNA of the CDR3: TGTGCCAGCAGCTTGACAGGGCAGAACACTGAAGCTTTCTTT. Its protein product is CASSLTGQNTEAFF. The chain employs TRBV7-9 and TRBJ1-1; 7 bases agree with TRBD1. Germline V gene lookup returns CDR1 SEHNR and CDR2 FQNEAQ (reference sequence). The CDR3 spans 14 residues. Germline trimming cut 3 bases from V and 1 base from J; bases unmatched to any gene: 2.

The chain combines TRBV9 with TRBJ2-5; 11 nucleotides line up with TRBD2. The CDR3 contains 16 residues. Germline loops: CDR1 SGDLS, CDR2 YYNGEE. V lost 4 bases, J lost 5 bases, and 10 bases stayed unmatched. The CDR3 DNA sequence: TGTGCCAGCAGCTCTCCTAGCGGGAGGATTGGGGAGACCCAGTACTTC. Residues: CASSSPSGRIGETQYF.

This chain connects TRBV11-2 to TRBJ1-2; 7 bases are a match to TRBD1. The V gene end was trimmed by 5 bases and the J gene end by 5 bases; junction bases not matched to a gene: 5. Germline CDR1 is SGHAT and CDR2 is FQNNGV. This CDR3 spans 13 amino acids. The CDR3 bases are TGTGCCAGCAGCCCAGGGACAGCTTATGGCTACACCTTC. It yields the protein CASSPGTAYGYTF.

The chain couples TRBV19 to TRBJ2-3, with 7 bases lining up with TRBD2. Trimming cost V 3 bases and J 8 bases; bases outside gene matches: 8. This CDR3 contains 14 residues. Germline CDR1 reads LNHDA; CDR2 reads SQIVND (reference sequence). CDR3 region: CASSMEPSGGTQYF. CDR3 DNA sequence: TGTGCCAGTAGTATGGAGCCCTCGGGGGGTACGCAGTATTTT.

This sequence joins TRBV25-1 and TRBJ2-1, with D perhaps matching TRBD2 (6 bases). Germline loops: CDR1 MGHDK, CDR2 SYGVNS. V lost 3 bases, J lost 4 bases, and 13 bases lay in between. The CDR3 loop spans 15 amino acids. The CDR3 here is CASSDPGLIYNEQFF. The CDR3 DNA reads TGTGCCAGCAGTGATCCGGGACTTATATACAATGAGCAGTTCTTC.

The V and J genes are TRBV9 and TRBJ1-1; TRBD1 is a possible D gene (6 bases). The V end lost 0 bases, the J end lost 1 base, and 7 bases lay between the germline ends. The CDR3 covers 14 residues. Per the germline V gene, CDR1 is SGDLS and CDR2 is YYNGEE. CDR3 DNA sequence: TGTGCCAGCAGCGTAGGACAGGCGAACACTGAAGCTTTCTTT. Encoded protein: CASSVGQANTEAFF.

Regarding this clone: Different DNA sequences within this sample yield the same CDR3. The rearrangement joins TRBV5-1 to TRBJ1-1; D is unclear. The CDR3 consists of 15 residues. CDR1 and CDR2 from the germline V gene are SGHRS and YFSETQ. V shed 0 bases and J shed 0 bases, with 9 bases lying between them. The CDR3 DNA sequence: TGCGCCAGCAGCTTGGAGCGAGTCATGAACACTGAAGCTTTCTTT. This translates into CASSLERVMNTEAFF. The complete variable domain, with remaining parts taken from reference TRBV5-1 and TRBJ1-1, reads KAGVTQTPRYLIKTRGQQVTLSCSPISGHRSVSWYQQTPGQGLQFLFEYFSETQRNKGNFPGRFSGRQFSNSRSEMNVSTLELGDSALYLCASSLERVMNTEAFFGQGTRLTVV.

The chain couples TRBV7-9 to TRBJ1-5; D unresolved. V gave up 5 bases and J gave up 2 bases, with 13 bases separating them. The CDR3 totals 15 residues. Germline CDR1 and CDR2: SEHNR and FQNEAQ (reference sequence). This chain's CDR3 is CASSKSRGGNQPQHF. The CDR3 DNA follows: TGTGCCAGCAGCAAATCCCGGGGAGGCAATCAGCCCCAGCATTTT.

The rearrangement uses TRBV27 and TRBJ2-2; D is unclear. Germline V gene data show CDR1 as MNHEY and CDR2 as SMNVEV (reference sequence). The CDR3 spans 16 residues. Trimming stripped 6 bases from V and 0 bases from J, with 14 bases between. In DNA form, the CDR3 reads TGTGCCAGCAGCTCCCTGGGCGTAACGAACACCGGGGAGCTGTTTTTT. This translates into CASSSLGVTNTGELFF.

The chain links TRBV5-4 to TRBJ2-2, with D perhaps matching TRBD1 (6 bases). The CDR3 totals 15 residues. The V end was cut by 0 bases, the J end by 5 bases, with 11 bases between. CDR1 SGHNT and CDR2 YYREEE come from the germline V gene (reference sequence). The CDR3: CASSLAGAPTGELFF. In DNA form, the CDR3 reads TGTGCCAGCAGCTTGGCAGGGGCGCCGACCGGGGAGCTGTTTTTT.

The chain carries TRBV9 and TRBJ2-1; 9 bases map to TRBD2. Trimming at V came to 4 bases and at J to 6 bases, leaving 11 bases not matched to a gene. The CDR3 spans 16 residues. Germline V gene data show CDR1 as SGDLS and CDR2 as YYNGEE. The CDR3 coding sequence is TGTGCCAGCAGCCCTTTCTCCGGGACTAGCCGCAATGAGCAGTTCTTC. This codes for CASSPFSGTSRNEQFF. The variable domain in full, with the rest retrieved from reference TRBV9 and TRBJ2-1, is DSGVTQTPKHLITATGQRVTLRCSPRSGDLSVYWYQQSLDQGLQFLIQYYNGEERAKGNILERFSAQQFPDLHSELNLSSLELGDSALYFCASSPFSGTSRNEQFFGPGTRLTVL.

CDR3 sequence: CASSLFGQDTEAFF. In nucleotides, the CDR3 is TGTGCCAGCAGCTTATTTGGACAGGACACTGAAGCTTTCTTT. The genes are TRBV7-6 and TRBJ1-1, with 7 bases fitting TRBD1. The junction had 3 bases not matched to a gene; V was cut back by 2 bases and J by 3 bases. Germline CDR1 reads SGHVS; CDR2 reads FNYEAQ. CDR3 length: 14 amino acids.

Remarks on this clone: Other DNA sequences in this sample translate to the same CDR3. The J gene is TRBJ2-7, the V gene TRBV7-2, with 7 bases fitting TRBD2. In germline, CDR1 is SGHTA, CDR2 FQGNSA. This CDR3 region has 15 residues. After removal of 0 bases from V and 1 base from J, the junction contained 3 bases not matched to a gene. CDR3 residues: CASSLAASGSYEQYF. CDR3 sequence (DNA): TGTGCCAGCAGCTTAGCGGCTAGCGGTTCCTACGAGCAGTACTTC.

The chain carries TRBV5-1 and TRBJ2-1; 7 nucleotides align to TRBD1. This CDR3 comprises 15 residues. Germline V CDR1 and CDR2: SGHRS, YFSETQ. V lost 4 bases to trimming and J lost 7 bases; unmatched junction nucleotides: 11. CDR3 in amino acids: CASSLWGTVNNEQFF. The CDR3 DNA sequence: TGCGCCAGCAGCCTTTGGGGGACAGTTAATAATGAGCAGTTCTTC.

The V and J genes are TRBV6-5 and TRBJ2-7; 10 bases align to TRBD2. CDR3 length: 13 amino acids. The V segment lost 8 bases and the J segment 3 bases; nucleotides outside the gene matches: 4. CDR1 MNHEY and CDR2 SVGAGI come from the germline V gene. The CDR3 spells CASSAGGYYEQYF. DNA of the CDR3: TGTGCCAGCTCAGCGGGGGGGTACTACGAGCAGTACTTC.

V gene TRBV29-1 combines with J gene TRBJ2-2; D is undetermined. With 3 bases removed from V and 3 bases from J, the gap between germline ends came to 5 bases. CDR3 length: 12 residues. The germline V gene has CDR1 SQVTM and CDR2 ANQGSEA. The CDR3 spells CSVESHTGELFF. For the CDR3, the DNA is TGCAGCGTTGAGAGTCACACCGGGGAGCTGTTTTTT.

The chain couples TRBV11-1 to TRBJ1-1, with a possible D match to TRBD1 (5 bases). CDR3 length: 14 residues. The germline gives CDR1 SGHAT, CDR2 FQDESV (reference sequence). V lost 5 bases and J 1 base, leaving 11 bases between the germline ends. The CDR3 region has the DNA TGTGCCAGCAGCCGGACGGACAAGAACACTGAAGCTTTCTTT. As protein: CASSRTDKNTEAFF.